This paragraph covers one TCR beta chain sequence. Its antigen remains unidentified. This CDR3 spans 18 amino acids. V lost 2 bases, J lost 6 bases, and 23 bases lay in between. The germline gives CDR1 MRHNA, CDR2 SNTAGT. The sample comes from a study of shared clonotypes between healthy human individuals. Study-level information: A couple of women and a few men aged 18 to 49 made up the donors.

Samples underwent the assay at deep level. In the authors' methods: Filtering differed since immunoSEQ provided only junctions, with no quality scores. Clones were sequenced by immunoSEQ multiplex PCR, and TCRdb holds only the in-frame ones, with some missing. Clonal size and the V and J genes are those of that table, whereas D and trimming came from the DNA. The repertoire holds approximately 1,500,000 clones, with 96% as singletons. General study results and limits: Four donors had about 5% of their naive CD4 clonotypes in common.

The sequence derives from a man aged 25-45 years in good health. The rearrangement uses TRBV6-4 and TRBJ2-1; possible D gene TRBD2, 5 bases. The sample was naive CD4+ T cells sorted from blood. Subset denoted: CD45RA+ positively selected. CDR3 DNA: TGTGCCAGCAGTGACGGGGTGAGAGAGCTAGCCCCACTCAATGAGCAGTTCTTC. Its translation: CASSDGVRELAPLNEQFF.